This TCR beta chain emerged from a study of cytomegalovirus exposure and HLA in healthy donors. PCR primers comprised 60 Vbeta and 13 Jbeta primers. Data came from immunoSEQ multiplex PCR; TCRdb stores just in-frame clones and leaves some out. The table lists some 57,000 clones, just under 75% of them singletons. CDR3 length equals 16 residues. The V gene lost 3 bases and the J gene lost 2 bases, with 18 bases spanning the gap. The germline gives CDR1 SGHNT, CDR2 YYREEE (reference sequence). The rearrangement uses TRBV5-4 and TRBJ2-7, with unresolved D. Input material: PBMCs. The clonotype originates from a woman aged 25 to 39 in good health and CMV-seronegative. The CDR3 loop is CASSSRISTATYEQYF. CDR3 sequence (DNA): TGTGCCAGCAGCTCCCGTATATCCACTGCCACCTACGAGCAGTACTTC.